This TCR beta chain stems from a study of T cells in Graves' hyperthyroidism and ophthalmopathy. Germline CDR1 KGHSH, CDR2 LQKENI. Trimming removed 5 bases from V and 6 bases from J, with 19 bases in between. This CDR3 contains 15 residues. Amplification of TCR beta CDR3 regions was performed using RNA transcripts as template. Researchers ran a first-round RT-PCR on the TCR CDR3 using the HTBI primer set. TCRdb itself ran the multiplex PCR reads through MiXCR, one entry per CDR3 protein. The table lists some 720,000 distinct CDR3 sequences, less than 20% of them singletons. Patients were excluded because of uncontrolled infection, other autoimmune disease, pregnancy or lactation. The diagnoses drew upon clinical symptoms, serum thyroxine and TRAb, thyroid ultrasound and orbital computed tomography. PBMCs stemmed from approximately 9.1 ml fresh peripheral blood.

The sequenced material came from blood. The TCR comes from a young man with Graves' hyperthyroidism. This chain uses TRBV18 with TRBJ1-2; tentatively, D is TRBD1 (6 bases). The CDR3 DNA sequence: TGTGCCAGCTCATACCGGACAGACGACTCCGATGGCTACACCTTC. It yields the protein CASSYRTDDSDGYTF.